This T cell receptor beta chain was retrieved from a study of spatial heterogeneity in lung cancer. TCRdb reprocessed the 5' RACE reads with MiXCR, giving one entry per CDR3 protein. The data show more than 4,000 distinct CDR3 sequences, around 2.7% seen once. V lost 4 bases to trimming and J lost 2 bases, with 15 bases between them. This CDR3 region has 15 residues. Germline lookup yields CDR1 SGHDT and CDR2 YYEEEE. This clonotype was seen repeatedly, ten times or more. The time point is: sample taken at primary tumor resection. The donors were about 67 patients with non-small cell lung cancer that was early-stage and untreated. The authors sequenced whole RNA from tumor, nontumor lung or frozen PBMC without sorting.

The sequence came from a male donor with early-stage non-small cell lung cancer. The V gene is TRBV5-6, the J gene TRBJ2-5; D possibly corresponds to TRBD2 (6 bases). Sample: normal lung tissue next to the tumor, taken at surgery. CDR3 coding DNA: TGTGCCAGCAGCCCGGGGGACGGGGGACAAGAGACCCAGTACTTC. This sequence encodes CASSPGDGGQETQYF.